This passage covers 14 T cell receptor beta chains from one sample sequenced in a study of identical twins. TCRdb fed the 5' RACE reads into MiXCR, producing one record per CDR3 protein. The profile covers some 630,000 distinct CDR3 sequences, with about 7% appearing a single time and about 1.6% taken by the ten largest. These data are also associated with another study on yellow fever vaccine responses in identical twins.

Sequenced input: PBMCs. All receptors derive from a woman aged 18-30 years in good health.

This clonotype has ten or more counts. The V call is TRBV7-9, the J call TRBJ2-7, with 11 nucleotides matching TRBD2. V gave up 2 bases and J gave up 5 bases; unmatched junction bases: 5. The CDR3 spans 15 residues. The germline gives CDR1 SEHNR, CDR2 FQNEAQ (reference sequence). The CDR3 DNA reads TGTGCCAGCAGCTTAACTAGCGGGAGTGGTCACGAGCAGTACTTC. Protein: CASSLTSGSGHEQYF.

This sequence joins TRBV28 and TRBJ2-2; weak D call: TRBD2 (5 bases). The CDR3 sequence is 15 residues long. V was shortened by 6 bases and J by 3 bases, with 14 bases between the two germline ends. CDR1 is MDHEN and CDR2 is SYDVKM in the germline V gene. The CDR3 nucleotides are TGTGCCAGCAGCAGGACTGCGACCTACACCGGGGAGCTGTTTTTT. It is translated as CASSRTATYTGELFF.

Many counts were recorded for this clonotype. CDR3 region: CATSRILSGRNEQFF. DNA of the CDR3: TGTGCCACCAGCAGAATCCTGAGCGGGAGAAATGAGCAGTTCTTC. The chain couples TRBV15 to TRBJ2-1; TRBD2 agrees at 8 bases. V shed 2 bases and J 7 bases; nucleotides not matched to a gene: 7. CDR1 is LNHNV and CDR2 is YYDKDF in the germline V gene (reference sequence). The CDR3 has 15 amino acids.

There are a few counts of this clonotype. CDR3 nucleotide sequence: TGCGCCAGCAGTCGGGGAATTATCCAAGACTATGGCTACACCTTC. It translates to CASSRGIIQDYGYTF. V is TRBV5-1 and J is TRBJ1-2; D is ambiguous. Germline V gene lookup returns CDR1 SGHRS and CDR2 YFSETQ. The CDR3 is 15 residues long. V shed 5 bases and J shed 3 bases, with 17 bases lying between them. Using reference TRBV5-1 and TRBJ1-2 for the parts outside the CDR3, the full variable domain is KAGVTQTPRYLIKTRGQQVTLSCSPISGHRSVSWYQQTPGQGLQFLFEYFSETQRNKGNFPGRFSGRQFSNSRSEMNVSTLELGDSALYLCASSRGIIQDYGYTFGSGTRLTVV.

The table lists this clonotype with a few counts. This sequence joins TRBV5-5 and TRBJ1-4; no firm D call. Germline CDR1 is SGHKS and CDR2 is YYEKEE (reference sequence). The V end was cut by 1 base, the J end by 0 bases, with 16 bases between. The length of the CDR3 is 18 residues. This CDR3 is CASSLSSSSVPTNEKLFF. DNA for the CDR3: TGTGCCAGCAGCTTGAGTTCGTCGTCGGTTCCAACTAATGAAAAACTGTTTTTT.

This chain connects TRBV7-3 to TRBJ2-3, with D unclear. Trimming cost V 5 bases and J 2 bases, with 8 bases left between them. This CDR3 is 13 amino acids long. Germline V CDR1 and CDR2: SGHTA, FQGTGA. CDR3: CASSPHTTDTQYF. CDR3 DNA sequence: TGTGCCAGCAGCCCCCATACCACAGATACGCAGTATTTT.

This clonotype was seen more than once but under ten times. The chain has TRBV12-3 or TRBV12-4 and TRBJ2-7, with unresolved D. V lost 3 bases and J lost 1, with 10 bases in between. CDR3 length equals 14 residues. The CDR3 sequence: CASSLGYKSYEQYV. CDR3 nucleotides: TGTGCCAGCAGTTTGGGGTACAAGTCCTACGAGCAGTACGTC.

This clonotype was picked up many times. This rearrangement joins TRBV6-5 to TRBJ1-1; D gene ambiguous. This CDR3 comprises 13 residues. Germline V CDR1 and CDR2: MNHEY, SVGAGI. V was shortened by 5 bases and J by 5 bases, with 12 bases between the two germline ends. CDR3 in DNA: TGTGCCAGCAGTGTAGGTCGGGTAACTGAAGCTTTCTTT. This translates into CASSVGRVTEAFF.

In its sample, this clonotype was seen a few times. The chain couples TRBV24-1 to TRBJ2-2; 11 bases are shared with TRBD1. Germline lookup yields CDR1 KGHDR and CDR2 SFDVKD. With V trimmed by 4 bases and J by 3 bases, 6 bases remained unmatched. The CDR3 length is 17 residues. This CDR3 is CATSDRRTGGYTGELFF. Written as DNA, the CDR3 is TGTGCCACCAGTGACCGACGGACAGGGGGCTACACCGGGGAGCTGTTTTTT.

The sample holds many counts of this clonotype. The J gene is TRBJ2-5, the V gene TRBV10-3, with D possibly being TRBD1 (8 bases). There are 15 residues in the CDR3. The germline CDR1 and CDR2 sequences are ENHRY and SYGVKD. Deletions cut 7 bases from V and 1 base from J, with 16 bases between. This CDR3 is CAIKKNRGGQETQYF. The CDR3 bases are TGTGCCATCAAAAAAAACAGGGGGGGCCAAGAGACCCAGTACTTC.

This clonotype was observed a few times. J is TRBJ2-3 and V is TRBV9, with D perhaps assigned TRBD1 or TRBD2 (6 bases each). The CDR3 has 14 amino acids. Germline CDR1 and CDR2: SGDLS and YYNGEE. The ends were cut back, 4 bases at V and 6 bases at J, with 15 bases in the middle. The CDR3, as DNA: TGTGCCAGCAGCCCACACCCGGGGGCGGATACGCAGTATTTT. Translated, it gives CASSPHPGADTQYF.

This rearrangement joins TRBV21-1 to TRBJ2-1; the table gives TRBD2 as D, unverified against the DNA. TRBV21-1 is termed a pseudogene. This CDR3 has 16 residues. For the CDR3, the DNA is TGTGCCAGCAGCAAATTCGGACTGAGGAGCTACAATGAGCAGTTCTTC. Amino acids: CASSKFGLRSYNEQFF.

This clonotype was found many times. The chain uses TRBV6-1 and TRBJ2-1, with D unresolved. Germline CDR1 reads MNHNS; CDR2 reads SASEGT. V gave up 6 bases and J gave up 5 bases, with 11 bases separating them. The CDR3 extends over 13 amino acids. The CDR3 sequence is CASSPVANNEQFF. Written as DNA, the CDR3 is TGTGCCAGCAGCCCCGTGGCGAACAATGAGCAGTTCTTC.

There are a few counts of this clonotype. The chain joins TRBV20-1 to TRBJ1-2, with 11 bases fitting TRBD1. The CDR3 is made up of 14 amino acids. Germline V lookup: CDR1 DFQATT, CDR2 SNEGSKA (reference sequence). J was trimmed by 2 bases and V by 6 bases; bases with no gene match: 5. CDR3: CSAPDRGPNYGYTF. CDR3 DNA: TGCAGTGCCCCGGACAGGGGGCCCAACTATGGCTACACCTTC.